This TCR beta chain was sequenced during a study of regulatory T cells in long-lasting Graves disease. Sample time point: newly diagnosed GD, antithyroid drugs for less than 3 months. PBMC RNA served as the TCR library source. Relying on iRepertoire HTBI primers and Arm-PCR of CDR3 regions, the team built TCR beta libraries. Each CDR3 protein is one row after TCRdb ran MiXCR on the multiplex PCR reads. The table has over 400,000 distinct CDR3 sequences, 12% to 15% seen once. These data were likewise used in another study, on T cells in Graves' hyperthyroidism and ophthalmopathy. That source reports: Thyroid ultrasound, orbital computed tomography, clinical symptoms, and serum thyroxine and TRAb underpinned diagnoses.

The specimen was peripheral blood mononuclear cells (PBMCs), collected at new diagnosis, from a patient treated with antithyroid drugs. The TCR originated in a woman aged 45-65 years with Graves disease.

In DNA, the CDR3 is TGTGCCAGCAGCCAAGTTGCAGGGGGCGGCGGAAAACTGTTTTTT. Translating gives CASSQVAGGGGKLFF. V and J are TRBV4-2 and TRBJ1-4; 8 nucleotides agree with TRBD1. Germline V gene sequence: CDR1 LGHNA, CDR2 YNFKEQ. The CDR3 loop spans 15 amino acids. V shed 1 base and J 10 bases; nucleotides not matched to a gene: 8.